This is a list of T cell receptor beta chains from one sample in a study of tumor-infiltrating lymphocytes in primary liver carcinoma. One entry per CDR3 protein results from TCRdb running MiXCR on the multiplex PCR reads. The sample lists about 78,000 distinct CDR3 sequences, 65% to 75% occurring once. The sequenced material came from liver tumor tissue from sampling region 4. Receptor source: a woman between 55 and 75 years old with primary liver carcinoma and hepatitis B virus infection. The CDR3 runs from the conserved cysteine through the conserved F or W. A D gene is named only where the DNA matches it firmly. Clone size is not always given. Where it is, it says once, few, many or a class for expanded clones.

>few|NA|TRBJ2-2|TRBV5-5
TGTGCCAGCAGCTTGTTTGTTCAGGGTACCGGGGAGCAGTTTTTT
CASSLFVQGTGEQFF
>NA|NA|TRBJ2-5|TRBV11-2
TGTGCCAGCAGCTTGGGGCTGAGATCGCAAGAGAGCCAGTACTTT
CASSLGLRSQESQYF
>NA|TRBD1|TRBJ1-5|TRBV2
TGTGCCAGCAGGGCGTTGGGACAGGGTAATCAGTCCCAGCATTTT
CASRALGQGNQSQHF
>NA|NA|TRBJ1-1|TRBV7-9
TGTGCCAGCAGCTCGGGGTTCTTCACAGAAGTTTTCTTT
CASSSGFFTEVFF
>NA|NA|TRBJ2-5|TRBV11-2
TGTGTCAGCAGTATCCAGGGGTGGGAGACCCAGTGCTTC
CVSSIQGWETQCF
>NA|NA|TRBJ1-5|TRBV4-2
TGTGCCAGCAGCCAAGCAAAGGGGGGGTTTCAGCCCCATCATTTT
CASSQAKGGFQPHHF
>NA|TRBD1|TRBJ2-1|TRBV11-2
TGTGCCTGCAAGTTAACCCACGGACAGGGGTACAGGGGTGAGCAGTTCTTC
CACKLTHGQGYRGEQFF
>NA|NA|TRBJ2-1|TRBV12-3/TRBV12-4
TGTGCCAGCGGTTTAGTACAGGGTGGGAGTAATGAGCAGTTCTTC
CASGLVQGGSNEQFF
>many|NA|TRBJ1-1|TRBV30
TGTGCCTGGAGTATAGGGGGGGCCACTGAAGCTTTCTTT
CAWSIGGATEAFF
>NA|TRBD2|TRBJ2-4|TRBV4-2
TGTGCCAGCAGCCAGGAGTCCCCTAGTGGGAGGGTAGGGCCAGGAGACATTCAGTACTTC
CASSQESPSGRVGPGDIQYF
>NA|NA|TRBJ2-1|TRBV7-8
TGTGCCAGCAGCTTAGTGTCACGGGGGAAGCACAATGAGCAGTTCTTC
CASSLVSRGKHNEQFF
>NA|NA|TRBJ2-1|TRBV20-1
TGCAGTGCTAGGGGGGTGGCTGGAGGGCCCATTGAGCAGTTCTTC
CSARGVAGGPIEQFF
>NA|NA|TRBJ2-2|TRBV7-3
TGTGCCAGCAGCTTAGGTAGCAGAAGACCCACCGGGGAGCTGTTTTTT
CASSLGSRRPTGELFF
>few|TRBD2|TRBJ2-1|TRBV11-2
TGTGCCAGCAGCTTAGATAGGGGCGGGAGGTTCTACAATGAGCAGTTCTTC
CASSLDRGGRFYNEQFF
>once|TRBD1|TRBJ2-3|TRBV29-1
TGCGACACGGGACAGGGGGTCCCGGATACGCAGTATTTT
CDTGQGVPDTQYF